The clone carrying this T cell receptor beta chain was seen a few times. Its antigen remains unidentified. The sample is drawn from a study of identical twins. Findings of the study overall: Analyses of zero insertions could be partly confounded by invariant MAIT and iNKT cells.

The V gene's germline CDR1 is MDHEN and CDR2 SYDVKM. CDR3 length: 18 residues. V lost 1 base and J lost 4, with 22 bases in between. TCRdb re-called the 5' RACE reads through MiXCR, storing one row per CDR3 protein. The data show approximately 1.8 million distinct CDR3 sequences, more than 30% seen once. The sample comprised cord blood. This receptor was identified in a newborn girl in good health. The chain carries TRBV28 and TRBJ1-2; D perhaps matches TRBD1 (6 bases). The CDR3 coding sequence is TGTGCCAGCAGTTTATCCTTGCCAGTAGCACAGGGCCTCTATGGCTACACCTTC. Protein sequence: CASSLSLPVAQGLYGYTF.